Listed below are T cell receptor beta chains from one sample, sequenced in a study of Ad26.COV2.S vaccination and SARS-CoV-2 variants. The method was immunoSEQ multiplex PCR; TCRdb's version includes in-frame clones alone and lacks a portion of them. The sample lists roughly 420,000 clones, approximately 87% seen once, with approximately 4% in the top ten. The specimen comprised peripheral blood, sampled in a trial of Ad26.COV2.S vaccine versus placebo. The receptor set was obtained from a person aged 18-65 years who received the Ad26.COV2.S COVID-19 vaccine or a placebo. Both conserved end residues are part of each CDR3. D genes are given only for firm matches. Where a row states a size, it is once, few, many or the class of an expanded clone; other rows omit it.

j_gene: TRBJ2-1
d_gene: TRBD2
v_gene: TRBV27
abundance: NA
CDR3aa: CASSLSWLAGGYSYNEQFF
CDR3nt: TGTGCCAGCAGTTTATCATGGCTAGCGGGGGGATACTCCTACAATGAGCAGTTCTTC

j_gene: TRBJ2-5
d_gene: NA
v_gene: TRBV10-3
abundance: NA
CDR3aa: CAIGDDSQETQYF
CDR3nt: TGTGCCATCGGCGACGACAGCCAAGAGACCCAGTACTTC

j_gene: TRBJ2-3
d_gene: TRBD2
v_gene: TRBV4-3
abundance: NA
CDR3aa: CASSLFGGGSDTQYF
CDR3nt: TGCGCCAGCAGCCTCTTCGGGGGGGGGTCAGATACGCAGTATTTT

j_gene: TRBJ2-2
d_gene: NA
v_gene: TRBV27
abundance: NA
CDR3aa: CARTPVKGSGELFF
CDR3nt: TGTGCCAGGACCCCCGTTAAGGGCTCCGGGGAGCTGTTTTTT

j_gene: TRBJ2-5
d_gene: NA
v_gene: TRBV7-2
abundance: NA
CDR3aa: CASSVRGGGQETQYF
CDR3nt: TGTGCCAGCAGCGTCCGCGGTGGGGGACAAGAGACCCAGTACTTC

j_gene: TRBJ1-2
d_gene: NA
v_gene: TRBV30
abundance: NA
CDR3aa: CAWSGSYYGYTF
CDR3nt: TGTGCCTGGAGTGGGAGTTACTATGGCTACACCTTC

j_gene: TRBJ1-1
d_gene: NA
v_gene: TRBV10-3
abundance: NA
CDR3aa: CAISEGREAFF
CDR3nt: TGTGCCATCAGTGAAGGGAGAGAAGCTTTCTTT

j_gene: TRBJ2-7
d_gene: NA
v_gene: TRBV7-9
abundance: NA
CDR3aa: CASSLVGASYEQYF
CDR3nt: TGTGCCAGCAGCTTAGTTGGGGCATCCTACGAGCAGTACTTC

j_gene: TRBJ2-3
d_gene: TRBD2
v_gene: TRBV7-2
abundance: NA
CDR3aa: CASSLLIGGGTDTQYF
CDR3nt: TGTGCCAGCAGCTTATTGATCGGGGGGGGCACAGATACGCAGTATTTT

j_gene: TRBJ2-7
d_gene: NA
v_gene: TRBV6-5
abundance: NA
CDR3aa: CASSSSGPTYEQYF
CDR3nt: TGTGCCAGCAGCTCCTCGGGTCCTACCTACGAGCAGTACTTC

j_gene: TRBJ2-5
d_gene: NA
v_gene: TRBV7-6
abundance: NA
CDR3aa: CASSLGPRAVHQETQYF
CDR3nt: TGTGCCAGCAGCTTAGGTCCGAGAGCGGTACACCAAGAGACCCAGTACTTC

j_gene: TRBJ1-2
d_gene: TRBD1
v_gene: TRBV29-1
abundance: NA
CDR3aa: CSVFDRERLGYTF
CDR3nt: TGCAGCGTTTTCGACAGGGAGCGTCTCGGCTACACCTTC

j_gene: TRBJ2-7
d_gene: NA
v_gene: TRBV5-8
abundance: NA
CDR3aa: CASSRTGTLYEQYF
CDR3nt: TGTGCCAGCAGCAGAACCGGGACCCTGTACGAGCAGTACTTC

j_gene: TRBJ1-1
d_gene: NA
v_gene: TRBV29-1
abundance: NA
CDR3aa: CSVDRAGQGTEAFF
CDR3nt: TGCAGCGTTGATAGGGCAGGTCAAGGCACTGAAGCTTTCTTT

j_gene: TRBJ2-7
d_gene: NA
v_gene: TRBV6-5
abundance: few
CDR3aa: CASSYARLTAYEQYF
CDR3nt: TGTGCCAGCAGTTACGCTCGGCTAACTGCCTACGAGCAGTACTTC

j_gene: TRBJ2-1
d_gene: NA
v_gene: TRBV7-8
abundance: NA
CDR3aa: CASSWRERNEQFF
CDR3nt: TGTGCCAGCAGCTGGAGGGAAAGAAATGAGCAGTTCTTC

j_gene: TRBJ1-6
d_gene: NA
v_gene: TRBV28
abundance: NA
CDR3aa: CASSVIAGPSLNNSPLHF
CDR3nt: TGTGCCAGCAGTGTAATTGCCGGGCCCTCCCTGAATAATTCACCCCTCCACTTT

j_gene: TRBJ2-7
d_gene: TRBD1
v_gene: TRBV5-4
abundance: NA
CDR3aa: CASSLVGTGYEQYF
CDR3nt: TGTGCCAGCAGCTTGGTCGGGACAGGCTACGAGCAGTACTTC

j_gene: TRBJ2-7
d_gene: TRBD1
v_gene: TRBV28
abundance: NA
CDR3aa: CASMGQVFYEQYF
CDR3nt: TGTGCCAGCATGGGACAGGTGTTCTACGAGCAGTACTTC

j_gene: TRBJ2-3
d_gene: NA
v_gene: TRBV7-2
abundance: NA
CDR3aa: CASSASRGFPDTQYF
CDR3nt: TGTGCCAGCAGCGCCTCGCGGGGCTTCCCAGATACGCAGTATTTT

j_gene: TRBJ2-1
d_gene: NA
v_gene: TRBV21-1
abundance: NA
CDR3aa: CASTSPGRGAPRSYNEQFF
CDR3nt: TGTGCCAGCACCTCTCCCGGGAGAGGGGCCCCTCGCTCCTACAATGAGCAGTTCTTC

j_gene: TRBJ2-7
d_gene: NA
v_gene: TRBV18
abundance: NA
CDR3aa: CASSPGPWASYEQYF
CDR3nt: TGTGCCAGCTCACCTGGGCCTTGGGCCTCCTACGAGCAGTACTTC

j_gene: TRBJ2-7
d_gene: TRBD2
v_gene: TRBV5-4
abundance: NA
CDR3aa: CASSLGGRGDEQYF
CDR3nt: TGTGCCAGCAGCTTGGGAGGGAGGGGCGACGAGCAGTACTTC

j_gene: TRBJ1-1
d_gene: NA
v_gene: TRBV7-2
abundance: NA
CDR3aa: CASRQGPRDTEAFF
CDR3nt: TGTGCCAGCAGGCAGGGACCGCGGGACACTGAAGCTTTCTTT

j_gene: TRBJ1-4
d_gene: NA
v_gene: TRBV28
abundance: NA
CDR3aa: CASSFVGSEEKLFF
CDR3nt: TGTGCCAGCAGTTTTGTAGGGTCTGAGGAAAAACTGTTTTTT

j_gene: TRBJ2-3
d_gene: NA
v_gene: TRBV11-3
abundance: NA
CDR3aa: CASSRGRAIDTQYF
CDR3nt: TGTGCCAGCAGCCGAGGAAGGGCCATAGATACGCAGTATTTT

j_gene: TRBJ1-1
d_gene: TRBD1
v_gene: TRBV6-5
abundance: NA
CDR3aa: CASSYLDRGPEAFF
CDR3nt: TGTGCCAGCAGTTATCTCGACAGGGGGCCTGAAGCTTTCTTT

j_gene: TRBJ2-5
d_gene: NA
v_gene: TRBV10-3
abundance: NA
CDR3aa: CAISDPVGGRETQYF
CDR3nt: TGTGCCATCAGTGACCCGGTCGGGGGGCGAGAGACCCAGTACTTC

j_gene: TRBJ1-3
d_gene: NA
v_gene: TRBV12-1
abundance: NA
CDR3aa: CASTKVNTIYF
CDR3nt: TGTGCCAGCACCAAGGTAAACACCATATATTTT

j_gene: TRBJ2-3
d_gene: NA
v_gene: TRBV29-1
abundance: NA
CDR3aa: CSATGFSTDTQYF
CDR3nt: TGCAGCGCGACAGGATTTAGCACAGATACGCAGTATTTT

j_gene: TRBJ2-3
d_gene: TRBD2
v_gene: TRBV30
abundance: NA
CDR3aa: CACPTSGGEDTQYF
CDR3nt: TGTGCCTGTCCGACTAGCGGGGGGGAAGATACGCAGTATTTT

j_gene: TRBJ2-6
d_gene: NA
v_gene: TRBV5-8
abundance: NA
CDR3aa: CASTGRGHHSGANVLTF
CDR3nt: TGTGCCAGCACCGGGAGGGGGCACCACTCTGGGGCCAACGTCCTGACTTTC

j_gene: TRBJ1-5
d_gene: NA
v_gene: TRBV20-1
abundance: NA
CDR3aa: CSGGGNQPQHF
CDR3nt: TGCAGTGGAGGGGGTAATCAGCCCCAGCATTTT

j_gene: TRBJ2-5
d_gene: TRBD2
v_gene: TRBV19
abundance: NA
CDR3aa: CASSPVPLAGPQETQYF
CDR3nt: TGTGCCAGTAGCCCCGTCCCCCTAGCGGGGCCTCAAGAGACCCAGTACTTC

j_gene: TRBJ1-2
d_gene: NA
v_gene: TRBV5-6
abundance: NA
CDR3aa: CASSPHVRDIRNGYTF
CDR3nt: TGTGCCAGCAGCCCACACGTTCGGGACATCCGAAATGGCTACACCTTC

j_gene: TRBJ2-1
d_gene: NA
v_gene: TRBV12-3/TRBV12-4
abundance: few
CDR3aa: CASSLYNEQFF
CDR3nt: TGTGCCAGCAGTTTGTACAATGAGCAGTTCTTC

j_gene: TRBJ1-6
d_gene: TRBD1
v_gene: TRBV4-1
abundance: NA
CDR3aa: CASSTTGQGYSPLHF
CDR3nt: TGCGCCAGCAGCACCACGGGACAGGGATATTCACCCCTCCACTTT

j_gene: TRBJ1-1
d_gene: NA
v_gene: TRBV12-3/TRBV12-4
abundance: NA
CDR3aa: CASSSSASEAFF
CDR3nt: TGTGCCAGCAGTTCAAGCGCCAGTGAAGCTTTCTTT

j_gene: TRBJ2-3
d_gene: NA
v_gene: TRBV19
abundance: NA
CDR3aa: CASRQGLDTQYF
CDR3nt: TGTGCCAGTAGGCAGGGTTTAGATACGCAGTATTTT

j_gene: TRBJ1-5
d_gene: TRBD1
v_gene: TRBV6-1
abundance: NA
CDR3aa: CASSDWGQGFQPQHF
CDR3nt: TGTGCCAGCAGTGATTGGGGACAGGGGTTTCAGCCCCAGCATTTT

j_gene: TRBJ2-7
d_gene: TRBD1
v_gene: TRBV6-6
abundance: NA
CDR3aa: CASNIPGQGRYEQYF
CDR3nt: TGTGCCAGCAACATTCCGGGACAGGGCCGTTACGAGCAGTACTTC

j_gene: TRBJ2-4
d_gene: NA
v_gene: TRBV6-5
abundance: NA
CDR3aa: CASSYSRLAKNIQYF
CDR3nt: TGTGCCAGCAGTTACTCTAGGTTAGCCAAAAACATTCAGTACTTC

j_gene: TRBJ2-7
d_gene: NA
v_gene: TRBV2
abundance: NA
CDR3aa: CASNDLRQDYEQYF
CDR3nt: TGTGCCAGCAACGACTTAAGACAGGACTACGAGCAGTACTTC

j_gene: TRBJ2-1
d_gene: NA
v_gene: TRBV6-5
abundance: NA
CDR3aa: CASSPGPLGPNEQFF
CDR3nt: TGTGCCAGCAGCCCCGGACCCCTGGGCCCGAATGAGCAGTTCTTC

j_gene: TRBJ2-7
d_gene: TRBD1
v_gene: TRBV12-3/TRBV12-4
abundance: NA
CDR3aa: CASSFTGDYEQYF
CDR3nt: TGTGCCAGCAGTTTCACAGGGGACTACGAGCAGTACTTC

j_gene: TRBJ1-4
d_gene: NA
v_gene: TRBV5-1
abundance: NA
CDR3aa: CASSLTGPRLSEKLFF
CDR3nt: TGCGCCAGCAGCCTAACCGGGCCCCGCTTATCTGAAAAACTGTTTTTT

j_gene: TRBJ1-5
d_gene: NA
v_gene: TRBV28
abundance: NA
CDR3aa: CASYISNQPQHF
CDR3nt: TGTGCCAGTTACATATCCAATCAGCCCCAGCATTTT

j_gene: TRBJ2-7
d_gene: TRBD2
v_gene: TRBV7-9
abundance: NA
CDR3aa: CASSLVASGGSYEQYF
CDR3nt: TGTGCCAGCAGCTTAGTAGCCAGCGGGGGGTCCTACGAGCAGTACTTC

j_gene: TRBJ2-1
d_gene: NA
v_gene: TRBV7-2
abundance: few
CDR3aa: CASSPGVYNEQFF
CDR3nt: TGTGCCAGCAGCCCGGGAGTGTACAATGAGCAGTTCTTC

j_gene: TRBJ1-1
d_gene: TRBD1
v_gene: TRBV4-1
abundance: once
CDR3aa: CASTSYGQGNTEAFF
CDR3nt: TGCGCCAGCACCTCTTACGGACAGGGCAACACTGAAGCTTTCTTT

j_gene: TRBJ2-5
d_gene: TRBD2
v_gene: TRBV7-6
abundance: NA
CDR3aa: CASSLAPGLQKETQYF
CDR3nt: TGTGCCAGCAGCTTAGCCCCGGGACTACAAAAAGAGACCCAGTACTTC

j_gene: TRBJ1-2
d_gene: NA
v_gene: TRBV7-2
abundance: NA
CDR3aa: CASSNLGQLPFHTF
CDR3nt: TGTGCCAGCAGCAACCTTGGGCAGCTCCCTTTTCACACCTTC

j_gene: TRBJ2-1
d_gene: NA
v_gene: TRBV5-1
abundance: NA
CDR3aa: CASSPEGQRTNSYNEQFF
CDR3nt: TGCGCCAGCAGCCCAGAAGGACAGAGGACGAACTCCTACAATGAGCAGTTCTTC

j_gene: TRBJ1-5
d_gene: TRBD1
v_gene: TRBV7-2
abundance: NA
CDR3aa: CASSPPGQDKPQHF
CDR3nt: TGTGCCAGCAGCCCACCGGGACAGGACAAGCCCCAGCATTTT

j_gene: TRBJ1-2
d_gene: NA
v_gene: TRBV7-9
abundance: once
CDR3aa: CASSLGAGPPYGYTF
CDR3nt: TGTGCCAGCAGCTTAGGGGCAGGGCCCCCTTATGGCTACACCTTC

j_gene: TRBJ2-7
d_gene: TRBD2
v_gene: TRBV24-1
abundance: NA
CDR3aa: CATRGGYEQYF
CDR3nt: TGTGCCACTCGGGGGGGCTACGAGCAGTACTTC

j_gene: TRBJ2-1
d_gene: NA
v_gene: TRBV19
abundance: NA
CDR3aa: CAIEVRGHYNEQFF
CDR3nt: TGTGCCATCGAGGTCCGGGGTCACTACAATGAGCAGTTCTTC

j_gene: TRBJ2-5
d_gene: NA
v_gene: TRBV7-3
abundance: NA
CDR3aa: CASSPWTQYF
CDR3nt: TGTGCCAGCAGCCCCTGGACCCAGTACTTC

j_gene: TRBJ1-2
d_gene: TRBD1
v_gene: TRBV5-1
abundance: many
CDR3aa: CASSPRTGDAYGYTF
CDR3nt: TGCGCCAGCAGCCCCCGGACAGGGGACGCCTATGGCTACACCTTC